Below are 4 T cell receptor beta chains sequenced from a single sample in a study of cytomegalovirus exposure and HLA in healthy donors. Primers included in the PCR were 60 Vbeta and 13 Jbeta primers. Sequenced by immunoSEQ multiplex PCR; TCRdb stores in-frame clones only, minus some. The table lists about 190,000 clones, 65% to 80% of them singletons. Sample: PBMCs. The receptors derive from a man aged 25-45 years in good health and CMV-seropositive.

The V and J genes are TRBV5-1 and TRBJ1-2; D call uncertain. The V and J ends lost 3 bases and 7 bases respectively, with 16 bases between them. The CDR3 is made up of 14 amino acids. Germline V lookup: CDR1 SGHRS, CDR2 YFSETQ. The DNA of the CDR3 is TGCGCCAGCAGCTCACACGGGTCGGGAGGTGGCTACACCTTC. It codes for CASSSHGSGGGYTF.

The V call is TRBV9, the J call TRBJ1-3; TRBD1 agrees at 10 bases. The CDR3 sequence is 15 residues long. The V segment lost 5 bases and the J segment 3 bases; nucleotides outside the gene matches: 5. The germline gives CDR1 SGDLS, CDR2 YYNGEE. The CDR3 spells CASRPTGGVGNTIYF. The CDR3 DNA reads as TGTGCCAGCAGGCCGACAGGGGGCGTTGGAAACACCATATATTTT.

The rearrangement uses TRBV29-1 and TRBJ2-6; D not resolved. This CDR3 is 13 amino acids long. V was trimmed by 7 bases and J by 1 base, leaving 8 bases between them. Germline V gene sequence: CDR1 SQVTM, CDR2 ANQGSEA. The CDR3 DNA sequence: TGCAGCGCTTCCCTATCTGGGGCCAACGTCCTGACTTTC. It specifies CSASLSGANVLTF.

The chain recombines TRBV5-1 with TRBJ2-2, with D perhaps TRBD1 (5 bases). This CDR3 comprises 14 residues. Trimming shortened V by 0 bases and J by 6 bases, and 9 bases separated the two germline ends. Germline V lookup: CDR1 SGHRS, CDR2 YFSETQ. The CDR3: CASSLARGSGELFF. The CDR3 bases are TGCGCCAGCAGCTTGGCAAGGGGATCCGGGGAGCTGTTTTTT.